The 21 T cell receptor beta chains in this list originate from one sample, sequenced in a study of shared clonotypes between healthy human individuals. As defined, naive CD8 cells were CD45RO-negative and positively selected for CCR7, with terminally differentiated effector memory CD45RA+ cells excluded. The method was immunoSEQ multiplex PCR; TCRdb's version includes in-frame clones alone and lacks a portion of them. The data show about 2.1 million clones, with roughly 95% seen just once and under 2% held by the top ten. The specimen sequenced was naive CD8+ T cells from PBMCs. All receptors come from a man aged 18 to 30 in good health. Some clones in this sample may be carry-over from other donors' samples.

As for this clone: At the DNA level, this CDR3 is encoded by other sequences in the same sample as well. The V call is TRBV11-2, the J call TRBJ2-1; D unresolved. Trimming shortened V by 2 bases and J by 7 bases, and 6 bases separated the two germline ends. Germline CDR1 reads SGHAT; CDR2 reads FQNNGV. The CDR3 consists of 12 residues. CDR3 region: CASSLLRNEQFF. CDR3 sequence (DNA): TGTGCCAGCAGCTTATTAAGGAATGAGCAGTTCTTC.

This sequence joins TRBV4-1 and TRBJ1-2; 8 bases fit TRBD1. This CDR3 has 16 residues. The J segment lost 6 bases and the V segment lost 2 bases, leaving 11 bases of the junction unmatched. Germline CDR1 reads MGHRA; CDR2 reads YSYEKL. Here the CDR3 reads CASSQWTGTKGDGYTF. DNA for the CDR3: TGCGCCAGCAGCCAATGGACAGGGACGAAGGGAGATGGCTACACCTTC.

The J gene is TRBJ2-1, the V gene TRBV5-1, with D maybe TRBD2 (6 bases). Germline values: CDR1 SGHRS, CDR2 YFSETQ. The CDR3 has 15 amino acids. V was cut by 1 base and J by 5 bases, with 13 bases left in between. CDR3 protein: CASSLSRGTHNEQFF. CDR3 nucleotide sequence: TGCGCCAGCAGCTTGTCTCGCGGGACTCACAATGAGCAGTTCTTC. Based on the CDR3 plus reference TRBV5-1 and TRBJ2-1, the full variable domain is KAGVTQTPRYLIKTRGQQVTLSCSPISGHRSVSWYQQTPGQGLQFLFEYFSETQRNKGNFPGRFSGRQFSNSRSEMNVSTLELGDSALYLCASSLSRGTHNEQFFGPGTRLTVL.

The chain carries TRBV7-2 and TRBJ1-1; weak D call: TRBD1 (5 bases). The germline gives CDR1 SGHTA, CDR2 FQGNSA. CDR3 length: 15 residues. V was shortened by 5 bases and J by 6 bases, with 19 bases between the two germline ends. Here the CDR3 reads CASSPLGGGASEAFF. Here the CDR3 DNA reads TGTGCCAGCAGCCCCCTCGGGGGAGGGGCCTCTGAAGCTTTCTTT.

In DNA, the CDR3 is TGCGCCAGCAGCTTGCCCCACCTCACTCAGCGGGAGGGGGCCTACGAGCAGTACTTC. As protein: CASSLPHLTQREGAYEQYF. V is TRBV5-1 and J is TRBJ2-7, with 10 bases identical to TRBD2. The germline V gene has CDR1 SGHRS and CDR2 YFSETQ. Trimming cost V 1 base and J 2 bases; bases outside gene matches: 15. There are 19 residues in the CDR3. The full variable domain, in which reference TRBV5-1 and TRBJ2-7 provide the parts outside the CDR3, is KAGVTQTPRYLIKTRGQQVTLSCSPISGHRSVSWYQQTPGQGLQFLFEYFSETQRNKGNFPGRFSGRQFSNSRSEMNVSTLELGDSALYLCASSLPHLTQREGAYEQYFGPGTRLTVT.

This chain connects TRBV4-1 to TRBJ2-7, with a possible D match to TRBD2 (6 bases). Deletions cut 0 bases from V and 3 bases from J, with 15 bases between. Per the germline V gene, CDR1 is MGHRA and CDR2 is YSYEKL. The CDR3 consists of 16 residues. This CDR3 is CASSQDGDSGYYEQYF. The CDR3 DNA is TGCGCCAGCAGCCAAGATGGGGATAGCGGTTACTACGAGCAGTACTTC.

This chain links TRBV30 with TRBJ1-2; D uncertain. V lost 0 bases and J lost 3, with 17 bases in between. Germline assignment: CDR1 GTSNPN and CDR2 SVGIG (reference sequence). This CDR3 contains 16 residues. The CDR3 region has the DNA TGTGCCTGGAGTGTTCAGCTGTCGGGGTACCACTATGGCTACACCTTC. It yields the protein CAWSVQLSGYHYGYTF. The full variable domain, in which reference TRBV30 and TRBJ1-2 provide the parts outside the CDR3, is SQTIHQWPATLVQPVGSPLSLECTVEGTSNPNLYWYRQAAGRGLQLLFYSVGIGQISSEVPQNLSASRPQDRQFILSSKKLLLSDSGFYLCAWSVQLSGYHYGYTFGSGTRLTVV.

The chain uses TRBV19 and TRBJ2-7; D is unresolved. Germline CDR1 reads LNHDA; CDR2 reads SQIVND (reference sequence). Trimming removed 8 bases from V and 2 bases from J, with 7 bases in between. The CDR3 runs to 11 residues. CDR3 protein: CASRSTYEQYF. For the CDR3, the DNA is TGTGCCAGTCGGAGTACCTACGAGCAGTACTTC. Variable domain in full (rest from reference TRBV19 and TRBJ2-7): DGGITQSPKYLFRKEGQNVTLSCEQNLNHDAMYWYRQDPGQGLRLIYYSQIVNDFQKGDIAEGYSVSREKKESFPLTVTSAQKNPTAFYLCASRSTYEQYFGPGTRLTVT.

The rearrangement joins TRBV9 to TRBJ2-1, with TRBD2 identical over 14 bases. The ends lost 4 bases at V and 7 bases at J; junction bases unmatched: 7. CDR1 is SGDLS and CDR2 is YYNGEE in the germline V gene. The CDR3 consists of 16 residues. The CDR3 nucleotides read TGTGCCAGCAGCCGAATGACTAGCGGGAGGGCAAATGAGCAGTTCTTC. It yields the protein CASSRMTSGRANEQFF.

The CDR3 nucleotides are TGTGCCACCGTAGCTAGCGCTCCCTACAATGAGCAGTTCTTC. This translates into CATVASAPYNEQFF. The chain combines TRBV28 with TRBJ2-1, with a tentative D call TRBD2 (6 bases). V lost 10 bases, J lost 2 bases, and 15 bases lay in between. The CDR3 contains 14 residues. Per the germline V gene, CDR1 is MDHEN and CDR2 is SYDVKM.

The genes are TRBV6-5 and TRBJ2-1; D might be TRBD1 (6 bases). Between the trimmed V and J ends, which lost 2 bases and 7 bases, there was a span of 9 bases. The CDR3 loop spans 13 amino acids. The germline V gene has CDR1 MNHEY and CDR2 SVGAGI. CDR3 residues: CASSYQDSNEQFF. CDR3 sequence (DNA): TGTGCCAGCAGTTACCAGGACAGTAATGAGCAGTTCTTC.

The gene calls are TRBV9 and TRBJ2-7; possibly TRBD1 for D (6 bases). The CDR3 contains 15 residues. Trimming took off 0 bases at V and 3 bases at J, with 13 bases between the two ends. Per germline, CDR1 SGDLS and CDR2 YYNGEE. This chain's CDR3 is CASSVEPGHGYEQYF. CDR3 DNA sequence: TGTGCCAGCAGCGTAGAGCCGGGACACGGCTACGAGCAGTACTTC.

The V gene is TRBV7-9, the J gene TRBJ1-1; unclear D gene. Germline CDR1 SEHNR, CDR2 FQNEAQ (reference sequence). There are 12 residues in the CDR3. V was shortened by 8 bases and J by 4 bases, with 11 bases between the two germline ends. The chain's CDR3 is CASQRGSTEAFF. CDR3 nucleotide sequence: TGTGCCAGCCAGCGGGGTTCCACTGAAGCTTTCTTT.

The CDR3 sequence: CASTVYGGTALNTEAFF. CDR3 in DNA: TGTGCCAGCACAGTTTATGGTGGTACGGCCTTGAACACTGAAGCTTTCTTT. The V and J genes are TRBV28 and TRBJ1-1, with D unresolved. This CDR3 has 17 residues. CDR1 is MDHEN and CDR2 is SYDVKM in the germline V gene. Trimming removed 7 bases from V and 0 bases from J, with 21 bases in between.

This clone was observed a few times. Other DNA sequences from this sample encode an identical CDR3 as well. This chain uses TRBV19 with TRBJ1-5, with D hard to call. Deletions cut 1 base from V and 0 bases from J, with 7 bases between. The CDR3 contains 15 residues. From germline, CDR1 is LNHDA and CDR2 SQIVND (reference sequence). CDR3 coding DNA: TGTGCCAGTAGTATAGCCGATTATAGCAATCAGCCCCAGCATTTT. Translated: CASSIADYSNQPQHF.

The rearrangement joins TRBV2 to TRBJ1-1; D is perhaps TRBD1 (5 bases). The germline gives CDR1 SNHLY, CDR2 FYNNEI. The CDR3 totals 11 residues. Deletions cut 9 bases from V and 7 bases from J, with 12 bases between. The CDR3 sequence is CARWDWVEAFF. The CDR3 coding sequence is TGTGCCAGGTGGGACTGGGTTGAAGCTTTCTTT.

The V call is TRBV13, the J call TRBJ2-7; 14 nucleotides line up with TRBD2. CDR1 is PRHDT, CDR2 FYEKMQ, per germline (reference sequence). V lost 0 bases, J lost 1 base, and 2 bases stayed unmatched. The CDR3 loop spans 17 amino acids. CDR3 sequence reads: CASSLGTSGRESYEQYF. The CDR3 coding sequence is TGTGCCAGCAGCTTAGGGACTAGCGGGAGGGAATCCTACGAGCAGTACTTC. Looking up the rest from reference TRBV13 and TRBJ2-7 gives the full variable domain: AAGVIQSPRHLIKEKRETATLKCYPIPRHDTVYWYQQGPGQDPQFLISFYEKMQSDKGSIPDRFSAQQFSDYHSELNMSSLELGDSALYFCASSLGTSGRESYEQYFGPGTRLTVT.

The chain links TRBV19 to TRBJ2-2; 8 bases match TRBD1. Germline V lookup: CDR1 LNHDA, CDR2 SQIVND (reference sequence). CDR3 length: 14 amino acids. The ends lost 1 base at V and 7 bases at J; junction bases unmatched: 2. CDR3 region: CASSIVGTGGELFF. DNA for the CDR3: TGTGCCAGTAGTATAGTGGGGACAGGCGGGGAGCTGTTTTTT.

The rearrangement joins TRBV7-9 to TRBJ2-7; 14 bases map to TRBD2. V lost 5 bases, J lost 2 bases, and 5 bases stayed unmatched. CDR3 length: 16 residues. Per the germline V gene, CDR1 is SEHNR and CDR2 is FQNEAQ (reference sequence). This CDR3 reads CASSPTSGRAPYEQYF. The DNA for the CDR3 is TGTGCCAGCAGCCCGACTAGCGGGAGGGCCCCCTACGAGCAGTACTTC.

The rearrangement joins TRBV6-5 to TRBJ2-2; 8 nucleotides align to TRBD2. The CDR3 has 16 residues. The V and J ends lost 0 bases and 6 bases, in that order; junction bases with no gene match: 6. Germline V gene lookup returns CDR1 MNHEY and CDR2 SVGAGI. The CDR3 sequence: CASSYSGLEGPGELFF. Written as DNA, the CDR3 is TGTGCCAGCAGTTACTCGGGACTAGAAGGGCCCGGGGAGCTGTTTTTT.

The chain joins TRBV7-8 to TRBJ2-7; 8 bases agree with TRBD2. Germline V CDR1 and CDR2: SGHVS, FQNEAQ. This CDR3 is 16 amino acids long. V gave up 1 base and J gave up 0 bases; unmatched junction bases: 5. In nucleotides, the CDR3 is TGTGCCAGCAGCTTAGAAGCCGGGAGGGCCTCCTACGAGCAGTACTTC. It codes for CASSLEAGRASYEQYF.